This TCR beta chain was observed in a study of tumor-infiltrating lymphocytes in primary liver carcinoma. The overall study: Stage T1-T3 N0M0 and a size of roughly 4.2 to 10 cm characterized the tumors. Productive TCRbeta read yields ran from roughly 3.7 to 6.8 million per sample and were similar between tissues.

Priming with a constant-region primer yielded TCR beta cDNA from 450 to 600 ng total RNA. Libraries covering TCR beta were generated through three nested multiplex PCR rounds (using a slightly modified ARM-PCR). Investigators reported that the first two PCR rounds, at about 9 cycles each, used TRBV1-TRBV30 forward primers with a C-beta reverse primer. TCRdb independently ran MiXCR on the multiplex PCR reads; one entry per CDR3 protein. The table has about 120,000 distinct CDR3 sequences, 55% to 65% seen once; the top ten hold approximately 10%. This CDR3 comprises 15 residues. V gave up 3 bases and J gave up 4 bases; unmatched junction bases: 6. Unsorted bulk tissue, roughly 20-32 mg of it, served as the source for co-extraction of RNA and DNA. Chronic HBV infection affected patients, none of whom had received treatment. Notes on this clonotype: This CDR3 fails to terminate in the conserved phenylalanine or tryptophan, so it likely reflects a read error.

The rearrangement joins TRBV12-3 or TRBV12-4 to TRBJ2-1, with TRBD2 identical over 7 bases. This sequence originates from a woman in her sixties or seventies with primary liver carcinoma and hepatitis B virus infection. Input material: liver tumor tissue from sampling region 1. Stated subset: tumor region T1, superior pole. The CDR3 loop reads CASSLGVGGYNEQFI. The CDR3 region has the DNA TGTGCCAGCAGTTTGGGAGTGGGAGGGTACAATGAGCAGTTCATC.